The 11 T cell receptor beta chains in this list originate from one sample, sequenced in a study of identical twins. MiXCR, applied by TCRdb to the 5' RACE reads, yields one record per CDR3 protein. The table has approximately 500,000 distinct CDR3 sequences, 20% to 25% seen once. The sample was also linked to a second study, of T cells expressing NK-cell markers.

The material sequenced was CD4+ T cells sorted from blood. Source of these receptors: a woman younger than 30 in good health.

This chain joins TRBV4-1 and TRBJ2-3; D perhaps matches TRBD2 (5 bases). Germline values: CDR1 MGHRA, CDR2 YSYEKL. V lost 2 bases, J lost 5 bases, and 14 bases lay in between. There are 15 residues in the CDR3. CDR3 sequence: CASSQQRRMGDTQYF. CDR3 nucleotides: TGCGCCAGCAGCCAACAGCGGCGAATGGGAGATACGCAGTATTTT.

This clonotype was recorded a few times. In DNA form, the CDR3 reads TGTGCCATCAGTGAGGGGTCTGAAGCTTTCTTT. Its protein product is CAISEGSEAFF. This sequence joins TRBV10-3 and TRBJ1-1; D not certain. V was shortened by 2 bases and J by 6 bases, with 4 bases between the two germline ends. This CDR3 contains 11 residues. Germline V CDR1 and CDR2: ENHRY, SYGVKD.

This clonotype appeared many times. The V and J genes are TRBV12-3 or TRBV12-4 and TRBJ1-1, with a possible D match to TRBD1 (5 bases). The CDR3 length is 17 residues. V was clipped by 10 bases and J by 1 base, with 25 bases between them. The CDR3 DNA is TGTGCCACTCATCTGGGCCGACCCGGGACGGGGAACACTGAAGCTTTCTTT. This codes for CATHLGRPGTGNTEAFF.

This clonotype was detected only a few times. The chain has TRBV5-1 and TRBJ2-3, with D hard to call. The CDR3 totals 12 residues. V lost 5 bases, J lost 3 bases, and 7 bases lay in between. From germline, CDR1 is SGHRS and CDR2 YFSETQ. DNA of the CDR3: TGCGCCAGCAGACAAAATACAGATACGCAGTATTTT. Translated, it gives CASRQNTDTQYF.

This clonotype was counted between two and nine times. The genes are TRBV10-2 and TRBJ2-4; D gene ambiguous. The CDR3 has 13 residues. V dropped 0 bases and J dropped 7 bases, with 7 bases sitting between them. Germline V lookup: CDR1 WSHSY, CDR2 SAAADI. The CDR3 DNA reads as TGCGCCAGCAGTGAGTCGATCGGGAACATTCAGTACTTC. This translates into CASSESIGNIQYF.

This clonotype was detected a few times. The chain couples TRBV10-3 to TRBJ2-7; D unresolved. The DNA end lines up better with TRBJ2-5; the J call may be wrong. The CDR3 is made up of 11 amino acids. The germline CDR1 and CDR2 sequences are ENHRY and SYGVKD. CDR3 nucleotides: TGTGCCATCAGTGAGTCCGGGACCCAGTACTTC. Residues: CAISESGTQYF.

This clonotype was detected only a few times. The chain links TRBV28 to TRBJ2-7, with 12 positions matching TRBD1. This CDR3 is built from 15 residues. The ends lost 6 bases at V and 3 bases at J; junction bases unmatched: 6. Per the germline V gene, CDR1 is MDHEN and CDR2 is SYDVKM. As DNA, the CDR3 is TGTGCCAGCAGCCATGGGGACAGGGGGCGCTACGAGCAGTACTTC. This encodes CASSHGDRGRYEQYF.

V and J are TRBV4-2 and TRBJ1-3; maybe TRBD1 (5 bases). This CDR3 contains 15 residues. The germline V gene has CDR1 LGHNA and CDR2 YNFKEQ. The germline V and J ends were trimmed by 1 base and 2 bases, with 9 bases remaining between them. The CDR3 here is CASSQAKGAGNTIYF. CDR3 coding DNA: TGTGCCAGCAGCCAAGCGAAAGGGGCTGGAAACACCATATATTTT.

The gene calls are TRBV14 and TRBJ2-5; 8 bases align to TRBD2. This CDR3 has 16 residues. The V segment lost 3 bases and the J segment 9 bases; nucleotides outside the gene matches: 15. Germline V gene sequence: CDR1 SGHDN, CDR2 FVKESK. Written as DNA, the CDR3 is TGTGCCAGCAGCCAGAGAGGTACTAGCGGAAGTCGGCCCCAGTACTTC. Translation gives CASSQRGTSGSRPQYF.

V gene TRBV7-6 combines with J gene TRBJ2-2; D tentatively reads TRBD1 or TRBD2 (6 bases each). The CDR3 extends over 19 amino acids. Germline CDR1 reads SGHVS; CDR2 reads FNYEAQ. Trimming removed 5 bases from V and 2 bases from J, with 24 bases in between. CDR3: CASSPMGDRGRINTGELFF. CDR3 coding DNA: TGTGCCAGCAGCCCCATGGGGGATCGGGGGCGTATAAACACCGGGGAGCTGTTTTTT.

This clonotype has only a few counts. V and J are TRBV6-5 and TRBJ1-1; D possibly corresponds to TRBD1 (5 bases). CDR3 length: 16 residues. Deletions cut 2 bases from V and 10 bases from J, with 23 bases between. Germline V gene sequence: CDR1 MNHEY, CDR2 SVGAGI. CDR3 region: CASSYTGMSGGSVAFF. The CDR3 coding sequence is TGTGCCAGCAGTTACACCGGGATGAGTGGGGGGTCGGTAGCTTTCTTT.